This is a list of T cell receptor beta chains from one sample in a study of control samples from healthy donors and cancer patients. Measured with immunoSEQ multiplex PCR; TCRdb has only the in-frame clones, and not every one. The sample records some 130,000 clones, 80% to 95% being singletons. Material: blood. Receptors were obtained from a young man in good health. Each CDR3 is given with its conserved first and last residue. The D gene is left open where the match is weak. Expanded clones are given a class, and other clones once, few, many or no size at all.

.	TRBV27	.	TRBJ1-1	CASSLAGFNTEAFF	TGTGCCAGCAGTTTAGCGGGCTTCAACACTGAAGCTTTCTTT
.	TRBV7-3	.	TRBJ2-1	CASSLTSSYNEQFF	TGTGCCAGCAGCTTAACTAGCTCCTACAATGAGCAGTTCTTC
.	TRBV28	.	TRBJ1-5	CASSLGQAHQPQHF	TGTGCCAGCAGTTTAGGGCAGGCCCATCAGCCCCAGCATTTT
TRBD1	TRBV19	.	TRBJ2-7	CASSTGAGEQYF	TGTGCCAGTTCAACAGGGGCGGGCGAGCAGTACTTC
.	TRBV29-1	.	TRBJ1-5	CSVGAGADQPQHF	TGCAGCGTTGGGGCGGGGGCGGATCAGCCCCAGCATTTT
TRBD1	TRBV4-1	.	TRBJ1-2	CASSLGTGGYKEGYTF	TGCGCCAGCAGCCTCGGGACAGGGGGATATAAGGAGGGCTACACCTTC
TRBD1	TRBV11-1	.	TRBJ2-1	CASSFPGQGTNEQFF	TGTGCCAGCAGCTTCCCGGGACAGGGTACCAATGAGCAGTTCTTC
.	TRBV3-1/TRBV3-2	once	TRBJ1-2	CASSLPSVGYTF	TGTGCCAGCAGCCTACCTTCGGTTGGCTACACCTTC
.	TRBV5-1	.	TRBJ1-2	CASKREPNYGYTF	TGCGCCAGCAAAAGGGAACCGAACTATGGCTACACCTTC
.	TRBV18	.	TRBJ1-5	CASSPNLPAEGGSNQPQHF	TGTGCCAGCTCACCGAACCTTCCTGCCGAGGGGGGCAGCAATCAGCCCCAGCATTTT
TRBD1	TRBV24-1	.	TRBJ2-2	CATSDLGDSQNTGELFF	TGTGCCACCAGTGATTTAGGGGACAGTCAGAACACCGGGGAGCTGTTTTTT
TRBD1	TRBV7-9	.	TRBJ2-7	CASSLGQFYEQYF	TGTGCCAGCAGCTTGGGACAGTTCTACGAGCAGTACTTC
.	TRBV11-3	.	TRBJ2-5	CASSSSGETETQYF	TGTGCCAGCAGCTCTTCCGGCGAGACGGAGACCCAGTACTTC
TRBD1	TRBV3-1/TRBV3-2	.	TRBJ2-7	CASSQQQGVHEQYF	TGTGCCAGCAGCCAACAACAGGGGGTCCACGAGCAGTACTTC
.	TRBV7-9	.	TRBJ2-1	CASSSDVYNEQFF	TGTGCCAGCAGCTCAGACGTCTACAATGAGCAGTTCTTC
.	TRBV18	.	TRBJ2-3	CASSPLSLGGGDTQYF	TGTGCCAGCTCACCACTCTCTTTAGGGGGAGGAGATACGCAGTATTTT
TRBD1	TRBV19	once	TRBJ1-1	CASSAWTGAQNTEAFF	TGTGCCAGTAGTGCCTGGACAGGGGCCCAGAACACTGAAGCTTTCTTT
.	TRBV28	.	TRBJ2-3	CASSFRGENTDTQYF	TGTGCCAGCAGTTTTCGCGGGGAGAACACAGATACGCAGTATTTT
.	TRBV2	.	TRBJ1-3	CASSERRSGNTIYF	TGTGCCAGCAGTGAGAGAAGGTCTGGAAACACCATATATTTT
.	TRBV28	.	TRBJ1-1	CASRYKGGAYAGTEAFF	TGTGCCAGCAGGTACAAAGGTGGTGCCTATGCTGGCACTGAAGCTTTCTTT
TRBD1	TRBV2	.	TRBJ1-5	CASSPRQGANQPQHF	TGTGCCAGCAGTCCCCGACAGGGGGCGAATCAGCCCCAGCATTTT
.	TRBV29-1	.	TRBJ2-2	CSVSNTGELFF	TGCAGCGTTTCGAACACCGGGGAGCTGTTTTTT
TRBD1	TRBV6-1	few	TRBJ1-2	CASSEEPQTGIYTF	TGTGCCAGCAGTGAAGAGCCCCAGACAGGGATCTACACCTTC
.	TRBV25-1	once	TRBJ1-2	CASHSRHYGYTF	TGTGCCTCCCACAGCCGGCACTATGGCTACACCTTC
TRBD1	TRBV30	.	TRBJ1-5	CAWSVGGRNQPQHF	TGTGCCTGGAGTGTAGGGGGCCGAAATCAGCCCCAGCATTTT
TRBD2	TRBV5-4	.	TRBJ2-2	CASRLGTSGNTRELFF	TGTGCCAGCAGACTAGGGACTAGCGGCAACACCAGGGAGCTGTTTTTT
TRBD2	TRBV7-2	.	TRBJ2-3	CASSLLAGGGDTQYF	TGTGCCAGCAGCCTACTAGCGGGAGGAGGAGATACGCAGTATTTT
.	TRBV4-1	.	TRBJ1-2	CASSPIDGNTYGYTF	TGCGCCAGCAGCCCAATCGACGGGAATACTTATGGCTACACCTTC
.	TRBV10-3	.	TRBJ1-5	CAISESGGNQPQHF	TGTGCCATCAGTGAGTCGGGGGGTAATCAGCCCCAGCATTTT
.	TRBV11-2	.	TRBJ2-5	CASAAGLAETQYF	TGTGCCAGCGCGGCGGGCCTAGCGGAGACCCAGTACTTC
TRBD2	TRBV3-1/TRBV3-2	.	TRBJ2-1	CASSQEGLAGDLEQFF	TGTGCCAGCAGCCAAGAAGGACTAGCGGGAGACCTTGAGCAGTTCTTC
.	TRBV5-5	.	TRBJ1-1	CASSSYGLHTEAFF	TGTGCCAGCAGCTCCTATGGGCTTCACACTGAAGCTTTCTTT
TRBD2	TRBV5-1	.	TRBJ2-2	CASSQLAGVNTGELFF	TGCGCCAGCAGCCAACTAGCGGGGGTAAACACCGGGGAGCTGTTTTTT
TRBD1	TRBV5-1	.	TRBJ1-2	CASSLGQGYYGYTF	TGCGCCAGCAGCTTGGGACAGGGGTACTATGGCTACACCTTC
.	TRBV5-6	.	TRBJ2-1	CASSPRVGEGNEQFF	TGTGCCAGCAGCCCCAGGGTTGGGGAAGGCAATGAGCAGTTCTTC
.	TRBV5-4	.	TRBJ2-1	CASSPSAGAYNEQFF	TGTGCCAGCAGCCCCTCGGCGGGGGCATACAATGAGCAGTTCTTC
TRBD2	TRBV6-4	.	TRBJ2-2	CASLSTSQIGELFF	TGTGCCAGCCTCTCGACTAGCCAAATCGGGGAGCTGTTTTTT
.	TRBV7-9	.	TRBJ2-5	CASSLELQTETQYF	TGTGCCAGCAGCTTAGAGCTACAGACAGAGACCCAGTACTTC
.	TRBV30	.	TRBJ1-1	CAWRITANTEAFF	TGTGCCTGGAGGATCACAGCTAACACTGAAGCTTTCTTT
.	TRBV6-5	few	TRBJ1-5	CASSYSKLSQPQHF	TGTGCCAGCAGTTACTCCAAATTATCTCAGCCCCAGCATTTT
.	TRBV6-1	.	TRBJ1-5	CASSEVQGINQPQHF	TGTGCCAGCAGTGAAGTCCAGGGGATTAATCAGCCCCAGCATTTT
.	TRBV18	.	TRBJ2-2	CASSPSVWGRTGELFF	TGTGCCAGCTCACCATCCGTATGGGGAAGGACCGGGGAGCTGTTTTTT
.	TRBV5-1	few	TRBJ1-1	CASSFGGKRTEAFF	TGCGCCAGCAGCTTCGGGGGGAAAAGAACTGAAGCTTTCTTT
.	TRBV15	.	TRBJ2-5	CATSSLQGPKTQYF	TGTGCCACCAGCAGCCTCCAGGGGCCTAAGACCCAGTACTTC
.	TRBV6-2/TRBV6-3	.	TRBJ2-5	CASSYSGSGENQETQYF	TGTGCCAGCAGTTACTCTGGGTCGGGGGAAAACCAAGAGACCCAGTACTTC
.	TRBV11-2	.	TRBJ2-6	CASSLSILGRVVLTF	TGTGCCAGCAGCTTATCCATCCTAGGGCGAGTCGTCCTGACTTTC
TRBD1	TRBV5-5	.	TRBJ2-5	CASSPEAGQGQETQYF	TGTGCCAGCAGTCCTGAGGCGGGACAGGGGCAAGAGACCCAGTACTTC
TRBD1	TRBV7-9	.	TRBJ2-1	CASSLGQGANEQFF	TGTGCCAGCAGCCTCGGACAGGGGGCGAATGAGCAGTTCTTC
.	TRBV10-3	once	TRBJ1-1	CAISGEGRINTEAFF	TGTGCCATCAGTGGTGAGGGCAGGATAAACACTGAAGCTTTCTTT
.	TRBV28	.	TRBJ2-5	CASSLVAMETQYF	TGTGCCAGCAGTTTAGTAGCGATGGAGACCCAGTACTTC
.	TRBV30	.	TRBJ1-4	CAWSVFATLDEKLFF	TGTGCCTGGAGTGTATTTGCCACCCTGGATGAAAAACTGTTTTTT
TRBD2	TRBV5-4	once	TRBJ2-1	CASSHTGTRSYNEQFF	TGTGCCAGCAGCCATACCGGGACTAGGTCTTACAATGAGCAGTTCTTC
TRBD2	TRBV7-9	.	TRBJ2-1	CASSPRLAGNYNEQFF	TGTGCCAGCAGCCCGCGACTAGCGGGAAATTACAATGAGCAGTTCTTC
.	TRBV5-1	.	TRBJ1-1	CASSLTNRAEAFF	TGCGCCAGCAGCTTGACAAATAGGGCTGAAGCTTTCTTT
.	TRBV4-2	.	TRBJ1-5	CASSVGGVGNQPQHF	TGTGCCAGCAGTGTAGGTGGGGTGGGCAATCAGCCCCAGCATTTT
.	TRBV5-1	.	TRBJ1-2	CASSLAQGEDGYTF	TGCGCCAGCAGCTTGGCCCAGGGTGAGGATGGCTACACCTTC
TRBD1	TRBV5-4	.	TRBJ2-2	CASSGDRGRTGELFF	TGTGCCAGCAGCGGCGACAGGGGGAGGACCGGGGAGCTGTTTTTT